What follows are 5 T cell receptor beta chains derived from one specimen sequenced in a study of blood T cell repertoires in COVID-19. The table came from immunoSEQ multiplex PCR; TCRdb's copy has only in-frame clones and leaves some out. The data hold approximately 110,000 clones, with more than 80% observed a single time. The sequenced material came from peripheral blood. These receptors were obtained from a middle-aged woman with acute or convalescent COVID-19.

The chain recombines TRBV5-4 with TRBJ1-3, with D possibly TRBD1 on 5 matching bases. V was clipped by 1 base and J by 1 base, with 6 bases between them. Germline CDR1 reads SGHNT; CDR2 reads YYREEE (reference sequence). This CDR3 is 14 amino acids long. CDR3 protein: CASSLRGSGNTIYF. DNA of the CDR3: TGTGCCAGCAGCTTGAGGGGTTCTGGAAACACCATATATTTT.

V and J are TRBV2 and TRBJ2-1; 8 bases are shared with TRBD2. The germline CDR1 and CDR2 sequences are SNHLY and FYNNEI. J lost 4 bases, V lost 6 bases, and 5 bases had no gene match. There are 14 residues in the CDR3. CDR3 protein: CASRSGTSYNEQFF. CDR3 bases: TGTGCCAGCAGGTCCGGGACTAGTTACAATGAGCAGTTCTTC.

The chain combines TRBV29-1 with TRBJ1-4; TRBD1 matches at 7 bases. Trimming removed 4 bases from V and 0 bases from J; junction bases left unmatched: 8. The CDR3 contains 16 residues. Germline CDR1 SQVTM, CDR2 ANQGSEA. DNA for the CDR3: TGCAGCGTTGCCGGTGGGGACAGAGCAACTAATGAAAAACTGTTTTTT. This translates into CSVAGGDRATNEKLFF.

The chain uses TRBV5-4 and TRBJ2-7; 11 positions match TRBD2. Germline CDR1 and CDR2: SGHNT and YYREEE (reference sequence). V shed 0 bases and J 1 base; nucleotides not matched to a gene: 6. The CDR3 is 17 residues long. CDR3 sequence (DNA): TGTGCCAGCAGCTTGGGTTCGCTAGCGGGGGGATCCTACGAGCAGTACTTC. Translation gives CASSLGSLAGGSYEQYF.

This clone has a single count. This chain connects TRBV5-6 to TRBJ1-5; D gene ambiguous. The CDR3 is 13 amino acids. V was shortened by 1 base and J by 4 bases, with 6 bases between the two germline ends. CDR1 and CDR2 from the germline V gene are SGHDT and YYEEEE. Written as DNA, the CDR3 is TGTGCCAGCAGCTTGTCCGGGAATCAGCCCCAGCATTTT. This sequence encodes CASSLSGNQPQHF. The whole variable domain, filled in from reference TRBV5-6 and TRBJ1-5, reads DAGVTQSPTHLIKTRGQQVTLRCSPKSGHDTVSWYQQALGQGPQFIFQYYEEEERQRGNFPDRFSGHQFPNYSSELNVNALLLGDSALYLCASSLSGNQPQHFGDGTRLSIL.